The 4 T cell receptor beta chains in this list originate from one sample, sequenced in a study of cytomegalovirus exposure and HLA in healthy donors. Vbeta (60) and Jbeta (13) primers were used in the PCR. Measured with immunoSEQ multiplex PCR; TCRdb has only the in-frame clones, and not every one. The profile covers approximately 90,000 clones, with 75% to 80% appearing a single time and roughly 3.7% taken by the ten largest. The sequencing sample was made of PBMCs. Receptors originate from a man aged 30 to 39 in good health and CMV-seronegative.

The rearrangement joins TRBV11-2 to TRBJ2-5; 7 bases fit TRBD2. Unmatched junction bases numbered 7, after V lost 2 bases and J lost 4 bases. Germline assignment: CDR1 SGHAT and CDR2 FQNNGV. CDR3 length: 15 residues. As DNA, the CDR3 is TGTGCCAGCAGCTTAAGCGGGAATGAAGGAGAGACCCAGTACTTC. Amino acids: CASSLSGNEGETQYF.

This chain's CDR3 is CASSRGAKAYEQYF. CDR3 nucleotide sequence: TGTGCCAGCAGCCGGGGGGCGAAAGCCTACGAGCAGTACTTC. The chain combines TRBV7-2 with TRBJ2-7; the D gene is possibly TRBD2 (7 bases). V gave up 5 bases and J gave up 2 bases, with 13 bases separating them. The CDR3 contains 14 residues. Germline V gene sequence: CDR1 SGHTA, CDR2 FQGNSA. The full variable domain, completed using reference TRBV7-2 and TRBJ2-7, is GAGVSQSPSNKVTEKGKDVELRCDPISGHTALYWYRQSLGQGLEFLIYFQGNSAPDKSGLPSDRFSAERTGGSVSTLTIQRTQQEDSAVYLCASSRGAKAYEQYFGPGTRLTVT.

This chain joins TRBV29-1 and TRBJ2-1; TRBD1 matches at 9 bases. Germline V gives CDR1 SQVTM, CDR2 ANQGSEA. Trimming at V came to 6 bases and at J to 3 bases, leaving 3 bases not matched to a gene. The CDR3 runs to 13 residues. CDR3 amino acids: CSVRQGDYNEQFF. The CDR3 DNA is TGCAGCGTGCGACAGGGGGACTACAATGAGCAGTTCTTC.

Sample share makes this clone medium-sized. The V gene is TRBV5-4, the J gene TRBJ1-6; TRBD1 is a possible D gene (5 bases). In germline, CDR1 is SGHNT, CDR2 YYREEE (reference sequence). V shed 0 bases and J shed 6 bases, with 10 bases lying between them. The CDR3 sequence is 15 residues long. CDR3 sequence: CASSLDAGPNSPLHF. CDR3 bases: TGTGCCAGCAGCTTGGACGCAGGGCCTAATTCACCCCTCCACTTT.